This T cell receptor (beta chain) was found in a study of technical replicates of blood from a few donors. CDR3 length: 14 amino acids. J was trimmed by 7 bases and V by 6 bases; bases with no gene match: 10. Germline lookup yields CDR1 SGHDT and CDR2 YYEEEE. Profiling relied on immunoSEQ multiplex PCR, and the TCRdb table lists in-frame clones only, not all of them. The sample has about 80,000 clones, over 75% seen once. V and J are TRBV5-6 and TRBJ1-2; 9 bases map to TRBD1. The TCR sequence derives from a human donor in good health. Sequenced input: T cells isolated from PBMCs. CDR3 coding DNA: TGTGCCAGCAAGAGGATGGTGACAGGGGGTGGCTACACCTTC. Protein sequence: CASKRMVTGGGYTF. Variable domain in full (rest from reference TRBV5-6 and TRBJ1-2): DAGVTQSPTHLIKTRGQQVTLRCSPKSGHDTVSWYQQALGQGPQFIFQYYEEEERQRGNFPDRFSGHQFPNYSSELNVNALLLGDSALYLCASKRMVTGGGYTFGSGTRLTVV.